The clone carrying this T cell receptor beta chain came up once. What it binds is unknown. Its ends do not fully match the called genes, so a read error is possible. Germline CDR1 is MNHEY and CDR2 is SVGAGI. The CDR3 runs 16 residues. This entry belongs to a study of blood T cells in healthy people across ages. Study-level points and caveats: Underestimates were what the diversity estimates from one million T cells were considered to be.

Peripheral blood samples of roughly 9.8 milliliters were drawn from each donor. The amount of total RNA extracted per sample was at least 6 micrograms. Through a sample-barcoded 5' primer and a J-beta primer mix, a second PCR was run for 7 to 11 cycles. Every cDNA was tagged by a template-switch adaptor with 12 random nucleotides. TCRdb reanalysed the 5' RACE reads using MiXCR and keeps one entry per CDR3 protein. The table shows around 690,000 distinct CDR3 sequences, with 58% occurring only once. The TCR sequence derives from a man in his 60s in good health. Sequencing was done on a sample of blood. The chain employs TRBV6-5 and TRBJ1-6, with 8 positions matching TRBD1. DNA of the CDR3: TGTGCCAGCAGTACGACAGGGGTGTCCTTTAATTCACCCCTCCACTTT. Its translation: CASSTTGVSFNSPLHF.